These T cell receptor beta chains were read from a single sample in a study of blood T cell repertoires in COVID-19. Data came from immunoSEQ multiplex PCR; TCRdb stores just in-frame clones and leaves some out. The sample gives roughly 140,000 clones, roughly 79% of which show up once; less than 2% is in the top ten. Sequences were obtained from peripheral blood. The receptors here all came from an older woman with acute or convalescent COVID-19. CDR3s include the opening cysteine and the closing phenylalanine or tryptophan. A D gene is named only where the DNA matches it firmly. Clone size is not always given. Where it is, it says once, few, many or a class for expanded clones.

clone_size: -
j_call: TRBJ1-4
d_call: TRBD1
v_call: TRBV24-1
cdr3_nt: TGTGCCACCAGTGACCGACAGGGGGGCAGTGAAAAACTGTTTTTT
cdr3_aa: CATSDRQGGSEKLFF

clone_size: -
j_call: TRBJ2-4
d_call: TRBD2
v_call: TRBV28
cdr3_nt: TGTGCCAGCAGTTCCTATGCTAGCGGGAGTGCGGACATTCAGTACTTC
cdr3_aa: CASSSYASGSADIQYF

clone_size: -
j_call: TRBJ1-6
d_call: -
v_call: TRBV27
cdr3_nt: TGTGCCAGCAGTTTTAAAGGGGTTCCTTCACCCCTCCACTTT
cdr3_aa: CASSFKGVPSPLHF

clone_size: -
j_call: TRBJ1-6
d_call: TRBD1
v_call: TRBV19
cdr3_nt: TGTGCCAGTAGTATCCTCGGGACAGGTGGCGAATCACCCCTCCACTTT
cdr3_aa: CASSILGTGGESPLHF

clone_size: -
j_call: TRBJ1-5
d_call: TRBD1
v_call: TRBV27
cdr3_nt: TGTGCCAGCAGTAGCTGGGAGACAGGGGGAGGCGGTCAGCCCCAGCATTTT
cdr3_aa: CASSSWETGGGGQPQHF

clone_size: -
j_call: TRBJ2-7
d_call: TRBD2
v_call: TRBV19
cdr3_nt: TGTGCCAGTGGATCCGGGACTAGGGTGTGGGAGCAGTACTTC
cdr3_aa: CASGSGTRVWEQYF

clone_size: -
j_call: TRBJ2-7
d_call: -
v_call: TRBV6-5
cdr3_nt: TGTGCCAGCATTAATCGGGGGTTATACGAGCAGTACTTC
cdr3_aa: CASINRGLYEQYF

clone_size: few
j_call: TRBJ1-1
d_call: -
v_call: TRBV7-9
cdr3_nt: TGTGCCAGCAGCTCCGGACACCTTAACACTGAAGCTTTCTTT
cdr3_aa: CASSSGHLNTEAFF

clone_size: once
j_call: TRBJ2-1
d_call: TRBD2
v_call: TRBV13
cdr3_nt: TGTGCCAGTACCCCTGGGGGACAGGGTTATAGCGGGAGGGCCTACAATGAGCAGTTCTTC
cdr3_aa: CASTPGGQGYSGRAYNEQFF

clone_size: few
j_call: TRBJ2-1
d_call: TRBD2
v_call: TRBV24-1
cdr3_nt: TGTGCCACCAGTGAATTCGGACTAGGCAATGAGCAGTTCTTC
cdr3_aa: CATSEFGLGNEQFF

clone_size: -
j_call: TRBJ2-1
d_call: TRBD2
v_call: TRBV2
cdr3_nt: TGTGCCAGCAAAGAAGCGGGGGGATTCTACAATGAGCAGTTCTTC
cdr3_aa: CASKEAGGFYNEQFF

clone_size: -
j_call: TRBJ2-5
d_call: -
v_call: TRBV28
cdr3_nt: TGTGCCAGCAGCCGGAAGTGGGGAGGAAAGACCCAGTACTTC
cdr3_aa: CASSRKWGGKTQYF

clone_size: -
j_call: TRBJ2-5
d_call: TRBD2
v_call: TRBV5-5
cdr3_nt: TGTGCCAGCAGTAGCGGGTCGTACCAAGAGACCCAGTACTTC
cdr3_aa: CASSSGSYQETQYF

clone_size: -
j_call: TRBJ2-3
d_call: TRBD2
v_call: TRBV10-3
cdr3_nt: TGTGCCATCAGTAAAGCGGGGTCTAGCACAGATACGCAGTATTTT
cdr3_aa: CAISKAGSSTDTQYF

clone_size: -
j_call: TRBJ1-3
d_call: TRBD1
v_call: TRBV7-8
cdr3_nt: TGTGCCAGCAGCTTATCATCCGGGACAGGCTCTGGAAACACCATATATTTT
cdr3_aa: CASSLSSGTGSGNTIYF

clone_size: -
j_call: TRBJ2-5
d_call: -
v_call: TRBV7-3
cdr3_nt: TGTGCCAGCAGCCCCGAAAGCGGGTCCCAAGAGACCCAGTACTTC
cdr3_aa: CASSPESGSQETQYF

clone_size: -
j_call: TRBJ1-1
d_call: TRBD1
v_call: TRBV7-9
cdr3_nt: TGTGCCAGCAGCTTGGGACAGATGAACACTGAAGCTTTCTTT
cdr3_aa: CASSLGQMNTEAFF